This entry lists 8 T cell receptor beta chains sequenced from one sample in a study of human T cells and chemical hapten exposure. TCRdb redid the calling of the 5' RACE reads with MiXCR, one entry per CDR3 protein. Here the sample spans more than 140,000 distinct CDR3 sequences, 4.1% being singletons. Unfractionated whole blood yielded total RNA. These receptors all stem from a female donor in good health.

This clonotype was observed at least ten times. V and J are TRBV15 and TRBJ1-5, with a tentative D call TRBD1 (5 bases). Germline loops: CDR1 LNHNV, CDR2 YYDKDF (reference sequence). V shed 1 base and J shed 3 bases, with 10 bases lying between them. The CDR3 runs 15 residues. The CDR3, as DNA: TGTGCCACCAGCAGAGGGGGCAGGGACAATCAGCCCCAGCATTTT. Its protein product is CATSRGGRDNQPQHF.

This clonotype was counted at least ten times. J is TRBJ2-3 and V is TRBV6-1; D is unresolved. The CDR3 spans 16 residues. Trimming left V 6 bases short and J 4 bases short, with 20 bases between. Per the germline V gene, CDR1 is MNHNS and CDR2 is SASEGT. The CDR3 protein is CASSLQGQFLPDTQYF. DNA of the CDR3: TGTGCCAGCAGCCTCCAAGGGCAGTTTCTTCCAGATACGCAGTATTTT.

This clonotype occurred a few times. The CDR3 nucleotides read TGTGCCAGCAGCTTATTAGCGGGGGGACACACAGATACGCAGTATTTT. This gives the protein CASSLLAGGHTDTQYF. The chain joins TRBV7-2 to TRBJ2-3; 10 nucleotides agree with TRBD2. Germline trimming cut 2 bases from V and 2 bases from J; bases unmatched to any gene: 4. CDR1 is SGHTA and CDR2 is FQGNSA in the germline V gene. The CDR3 sequence is 16 residues long.

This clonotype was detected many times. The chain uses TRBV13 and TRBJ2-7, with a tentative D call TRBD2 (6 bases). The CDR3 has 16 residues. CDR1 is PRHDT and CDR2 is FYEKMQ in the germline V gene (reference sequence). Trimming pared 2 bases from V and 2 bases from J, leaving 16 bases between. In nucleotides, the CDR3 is TGTGCCAGCAGCTTATTGGTGGGGCGGGGTACCTACGAGCAGTACTTC. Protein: CASSLLVGRGTYEQYF.

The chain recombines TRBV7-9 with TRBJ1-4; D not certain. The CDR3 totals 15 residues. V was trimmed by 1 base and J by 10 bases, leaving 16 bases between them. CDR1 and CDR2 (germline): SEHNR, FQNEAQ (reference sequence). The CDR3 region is CASSLDLMGSGKLFF. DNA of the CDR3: TGTGCCAGCAGCTTAGATTTAATGGGATCGGGAAAACTGTTTTTT.

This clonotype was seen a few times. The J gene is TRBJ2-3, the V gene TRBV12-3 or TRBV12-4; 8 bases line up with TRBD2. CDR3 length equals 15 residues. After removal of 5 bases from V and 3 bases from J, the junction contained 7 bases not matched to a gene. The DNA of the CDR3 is TGTGCCAGCAGTCCCCTCGAGCGGGGGACAGATACGCAGTATTTT. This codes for CASSPLERGTDTQYF.

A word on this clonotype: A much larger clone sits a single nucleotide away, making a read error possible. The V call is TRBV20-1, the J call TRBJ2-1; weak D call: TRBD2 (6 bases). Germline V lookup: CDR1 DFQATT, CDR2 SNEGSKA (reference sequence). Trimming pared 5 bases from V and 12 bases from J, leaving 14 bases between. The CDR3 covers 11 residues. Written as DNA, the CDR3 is TGCAGTGCTGACCGCGGGGATGGGCAGTTCTTC. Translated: CSADRGDGQFF.

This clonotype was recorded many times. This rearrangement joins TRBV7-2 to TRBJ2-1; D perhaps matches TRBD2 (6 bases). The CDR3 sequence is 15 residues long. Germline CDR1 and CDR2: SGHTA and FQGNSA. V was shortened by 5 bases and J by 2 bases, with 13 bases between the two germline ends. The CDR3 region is CASSLGGATYNEQFF. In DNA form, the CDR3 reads TGTGCCAGCAGCCTCGGCGGGGCCACCTACAATGAGCAGTTCTTC.